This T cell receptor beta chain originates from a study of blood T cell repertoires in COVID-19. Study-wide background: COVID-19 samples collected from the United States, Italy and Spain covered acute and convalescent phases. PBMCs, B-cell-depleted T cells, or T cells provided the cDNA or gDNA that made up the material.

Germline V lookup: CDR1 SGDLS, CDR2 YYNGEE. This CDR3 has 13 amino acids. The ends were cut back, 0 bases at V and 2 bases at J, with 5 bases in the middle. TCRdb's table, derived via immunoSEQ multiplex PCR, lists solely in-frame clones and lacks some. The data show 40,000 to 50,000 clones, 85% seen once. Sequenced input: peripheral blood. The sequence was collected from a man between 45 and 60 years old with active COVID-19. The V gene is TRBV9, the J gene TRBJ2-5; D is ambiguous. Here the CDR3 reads CASSVAQQETQYF. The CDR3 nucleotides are TGTGCCAGCAGCGTAGCCCAGCAAGAGACCCAGTACTTC.